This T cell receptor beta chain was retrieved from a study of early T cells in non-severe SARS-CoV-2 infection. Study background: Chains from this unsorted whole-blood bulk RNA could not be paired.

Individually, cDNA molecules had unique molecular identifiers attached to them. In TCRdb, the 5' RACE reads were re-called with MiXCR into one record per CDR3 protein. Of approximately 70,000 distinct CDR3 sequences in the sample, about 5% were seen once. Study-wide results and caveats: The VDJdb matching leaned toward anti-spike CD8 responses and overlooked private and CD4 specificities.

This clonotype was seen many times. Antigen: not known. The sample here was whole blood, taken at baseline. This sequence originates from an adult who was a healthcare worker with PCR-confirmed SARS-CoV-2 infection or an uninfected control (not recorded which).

The DNA for the CDR3 is TGTGCCAGCAGGTCGGCAGGGGGACCCCATGGCTACACCTTC. Protein: CASRSAGGPHGYTF. The chain has TRBV6-5 and TRBJ1-2; TRBD1 matches at 7 bases. J was trimmed by 6 bases and V by 6 bases; bases with no gene match: 10. Germline V gene sequence: CDR1 MNHEY, CDR2 SVGAGI. The CDR3 loop spans 14 amino acids.